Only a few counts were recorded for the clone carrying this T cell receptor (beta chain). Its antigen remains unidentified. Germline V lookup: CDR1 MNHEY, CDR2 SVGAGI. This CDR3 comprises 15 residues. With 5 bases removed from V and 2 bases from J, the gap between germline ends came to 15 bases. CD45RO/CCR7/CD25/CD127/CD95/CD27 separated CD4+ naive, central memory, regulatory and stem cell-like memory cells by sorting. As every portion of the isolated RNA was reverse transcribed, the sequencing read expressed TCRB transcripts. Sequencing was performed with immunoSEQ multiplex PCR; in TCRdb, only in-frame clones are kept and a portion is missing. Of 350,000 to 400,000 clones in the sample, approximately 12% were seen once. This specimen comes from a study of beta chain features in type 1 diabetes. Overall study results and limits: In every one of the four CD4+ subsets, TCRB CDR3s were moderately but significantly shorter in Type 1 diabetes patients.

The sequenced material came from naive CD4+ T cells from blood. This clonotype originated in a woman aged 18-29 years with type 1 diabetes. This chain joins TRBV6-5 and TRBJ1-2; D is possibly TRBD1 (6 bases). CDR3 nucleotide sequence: TGTGCCAGCAGTACGTTGGACAGCCTCAACTATGGCTACACCTTC. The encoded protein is CASSTLDSLNYGYTF.